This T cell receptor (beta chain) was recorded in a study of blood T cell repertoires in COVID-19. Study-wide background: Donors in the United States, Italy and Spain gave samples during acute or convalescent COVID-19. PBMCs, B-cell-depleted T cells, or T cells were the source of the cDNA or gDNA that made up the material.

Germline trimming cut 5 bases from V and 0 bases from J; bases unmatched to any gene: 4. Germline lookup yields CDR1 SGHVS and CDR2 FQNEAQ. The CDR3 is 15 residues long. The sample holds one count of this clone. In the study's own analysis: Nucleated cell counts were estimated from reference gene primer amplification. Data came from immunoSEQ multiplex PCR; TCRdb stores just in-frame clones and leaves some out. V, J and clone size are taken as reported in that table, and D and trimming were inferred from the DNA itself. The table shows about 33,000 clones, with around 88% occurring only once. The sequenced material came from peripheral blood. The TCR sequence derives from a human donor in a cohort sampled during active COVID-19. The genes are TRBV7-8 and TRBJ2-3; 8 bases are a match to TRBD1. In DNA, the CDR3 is TGTGCCAGCAGCCCGGGACAGGTTAGCACAGATACGCAGTATTTT. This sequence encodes CASSPGQVSTDTQYF.